This TCR beta chain is from a study of OX40 agonist ivuxolimab in advanced cancers. Looking at the study overall: Therapy given before enrollment (anti-PD-1, anti-PD-L1 or anti-CTLA-4) was allowed, and roughly 41% had some. Study-wide results and caveats: Some patients who did not respond also had low normalized T-cell clonal expansion.

CDR3 length: 14 residues. J lost 9 bases, V lost 6 bases, and 9 bases had no gene match. Germline loops: CDR1 MNHEY, CDR2 SVGAGI. Comment on this clone: What it binds is not known.

Libraries were prepared by immunoSEQ multiplex PCR; TCRdb keeps only in-frame clonotypes and omits some of them. The data contain 99,000 or so clones, more than 80% of them singletons. Sequencing used CD4+ or CD8+ T cells sorted from blood, obtained in a trial of the OX40 agonist ivuxolimab. The gene calls are TRBV6-5 and TRBJ2-3; 10 nucleotides align to TRBD2. This sequence was found in an adult with an advanced solid tumor such as melanoma, head and neck, liver or kidney cancer. The CDR3 region is CASSISGRASTQYF. CDR3 coding DNA: TGTGCCAGCAGCATCAGCGGGAGGGCCAGCACGCAGTATTTT.